The T cell receptor (beta chain) described here comes from a study of cytomegalovirus exposure and HLA in healthy donors. This clone was seen only a few times. Its antigen is not known. Germline V gene data show CDR1 as SGHAT and CDR2 as FQDESV (reference sequence). V was clipped by 11 bases and J by 2 bases, with 7 bases between them. This CDR3 has 11 residues. Study findings and constraints: Based on reports, TCR beta sequences accurately predicted HLA-A and HLA-B alleles for most subjects. Presence/absence analyses rested on an assumption that sequencing depth was roughly uniform across donors.

Both 60 Vbeta primers and 13 Jbeta primers went into the PCR. The data were produced by immunoSEQ multiplex PCR, yet TCRdb's version contains in-frame clones alone and is incomplete. The sample lists 45,000 to 55,000 clones, 55% to 65% occurring once. The sample taken for sequencing was PBMCs. The source is a human donor in good health. V is TRBV11-1 and J is TRBJ1-3; D not certain. In DNA, the CDR3 is TGTGCCGTGGAGGCTGGAAACACCATATATTTT. Translated, it gives CAVEAGNTIYF.